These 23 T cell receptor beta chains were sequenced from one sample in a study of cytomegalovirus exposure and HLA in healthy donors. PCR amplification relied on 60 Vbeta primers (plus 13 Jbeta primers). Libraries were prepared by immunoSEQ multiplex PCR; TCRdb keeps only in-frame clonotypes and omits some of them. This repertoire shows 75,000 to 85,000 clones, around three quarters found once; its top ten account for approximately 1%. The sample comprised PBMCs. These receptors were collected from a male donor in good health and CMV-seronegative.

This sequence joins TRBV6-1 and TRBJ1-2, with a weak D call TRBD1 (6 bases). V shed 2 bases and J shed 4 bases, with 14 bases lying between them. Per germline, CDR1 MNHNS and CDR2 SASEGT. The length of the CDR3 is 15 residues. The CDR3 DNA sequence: TGTGCCAGCAGTGAAACAGGGCCGGCCCCCTATGGCTACACCTTC. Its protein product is CASSETGPAPYGYTF.

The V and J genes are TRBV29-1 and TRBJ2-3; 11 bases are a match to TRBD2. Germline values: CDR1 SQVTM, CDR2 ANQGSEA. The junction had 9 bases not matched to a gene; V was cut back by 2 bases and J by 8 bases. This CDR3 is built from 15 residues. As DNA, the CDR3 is TGCAGCGTTGAATTTTTAGCGGGAGGGGTAGGTACGCAGTATTTT. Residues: CSVEFLAGGVGTQYF.

CDR3 in amino acids: CASFRGTEQYF. As DNA, the CDR3 is TGTGCCAGCTTTCGCGGGACTGAGCAGTACTTC. The chain combines TRBV27 with TRBJ2-7; D perhaps matches TRBD2 (6 bases). The germline gives CDR1 MNHEY, CDR2 SMNVEV (reference sequence). Trimming shortened V by 8 bases and J by 7 bases, and 12 bases separated the two germline ends. The CDR3 is 11 amino acids.

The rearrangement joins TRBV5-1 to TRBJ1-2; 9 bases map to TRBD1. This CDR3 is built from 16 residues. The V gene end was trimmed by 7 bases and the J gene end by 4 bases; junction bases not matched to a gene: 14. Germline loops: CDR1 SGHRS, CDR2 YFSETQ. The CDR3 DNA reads TGCGCCAGCGGACATCCGGGACAGGGCACTGTCTATGGCTACACCTTC. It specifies CASGHPGQGTVYGYTF.

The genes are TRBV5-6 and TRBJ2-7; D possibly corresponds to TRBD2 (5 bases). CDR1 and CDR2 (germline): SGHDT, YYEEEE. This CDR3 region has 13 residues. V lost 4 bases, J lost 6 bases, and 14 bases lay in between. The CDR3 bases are TGTGCCAGCAGCGCCTCTCGGACTGCCGAGCAGTACTTC. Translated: CASSASRTAEQYF. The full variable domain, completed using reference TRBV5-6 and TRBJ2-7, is DAGVTQSPTHLIKTRGQQVTLRCSPKSGHDTVSWYQQALGQGPQFIFQYYEEEERQRGNFPDRFSGHQFPNYSSELNVNALLLGDSALYLCASSASRTAEQYFGPGTRLTVT.

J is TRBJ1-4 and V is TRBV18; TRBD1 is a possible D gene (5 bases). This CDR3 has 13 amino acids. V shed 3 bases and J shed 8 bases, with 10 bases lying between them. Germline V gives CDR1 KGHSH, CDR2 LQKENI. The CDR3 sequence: CASSPGLGEKLFF. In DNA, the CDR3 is TGTGCCAGCTCACCGGGGCTTGGCGAAAAACTGTTTTTT.

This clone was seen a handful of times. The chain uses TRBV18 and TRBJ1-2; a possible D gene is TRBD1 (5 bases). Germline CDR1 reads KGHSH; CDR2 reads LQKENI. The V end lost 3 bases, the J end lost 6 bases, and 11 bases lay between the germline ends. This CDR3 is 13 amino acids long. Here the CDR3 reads CASSPNRGDGYTF. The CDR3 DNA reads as TGTGCCAGCTCACCGAACCGGGGGGATGGCTACACCTTC.

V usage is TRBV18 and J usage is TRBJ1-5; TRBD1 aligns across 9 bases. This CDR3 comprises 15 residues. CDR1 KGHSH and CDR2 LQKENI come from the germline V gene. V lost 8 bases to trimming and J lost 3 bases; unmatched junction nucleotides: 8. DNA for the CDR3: TGTGCCAGCCGGACAGGGGACCATAACAATCAGCCCCAGCATTTT. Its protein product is CASRTGDHNNQPQHF.

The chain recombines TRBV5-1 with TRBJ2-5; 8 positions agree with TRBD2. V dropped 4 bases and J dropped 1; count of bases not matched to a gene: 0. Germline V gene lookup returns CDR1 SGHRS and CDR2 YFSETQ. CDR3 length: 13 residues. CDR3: CASSREGQETQYF. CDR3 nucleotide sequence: TGCGCCAGCAGCCGGGAGGGCCAAGAGACCCAGTACTTC.

Here the CDR3 reads CASSLGQGEDTQYF. CDR3 sequence (DNA): TGTGCCAGCAGCTTAGGCCAAGGAGAAGATACGCAGTATTTT. V usage is TRBV7-9 and J usage is TRBJ2-3; D ambiguous. The length of the CDR3 is 14 residues. The V gene lost 1 base and the J gene lost 5 bases, with 10 bases spanning the gap. Germline V gene data show CDR1 as SEHNR and CDR2 as FQNEAQ (reference sequence).

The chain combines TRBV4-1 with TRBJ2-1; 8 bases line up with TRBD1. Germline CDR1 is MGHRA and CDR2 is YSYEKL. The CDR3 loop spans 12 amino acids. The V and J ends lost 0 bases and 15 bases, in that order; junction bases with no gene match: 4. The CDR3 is CASSQEGQEGFF. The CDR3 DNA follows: TGCGCCAGCAGCCAAGAGGGACAGGAGGGGTTCTTC.

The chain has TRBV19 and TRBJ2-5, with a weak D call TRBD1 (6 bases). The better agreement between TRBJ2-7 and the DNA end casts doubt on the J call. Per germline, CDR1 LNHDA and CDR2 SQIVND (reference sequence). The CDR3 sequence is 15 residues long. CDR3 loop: CASSDQGSEVHEQYF. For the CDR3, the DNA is TGTGCCAGTAGTGACCAGGGGAGCGAAGTCCACGAGCAGTACTTC.

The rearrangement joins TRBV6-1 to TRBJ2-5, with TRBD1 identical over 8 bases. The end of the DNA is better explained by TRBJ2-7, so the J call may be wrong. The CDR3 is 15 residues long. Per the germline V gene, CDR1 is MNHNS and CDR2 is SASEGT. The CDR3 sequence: CASRLTGGLLDEQYF. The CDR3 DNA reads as TGTGCCAGCAGGTTAACAGGGGGATTATTGGACGAGCAGTACTTC.

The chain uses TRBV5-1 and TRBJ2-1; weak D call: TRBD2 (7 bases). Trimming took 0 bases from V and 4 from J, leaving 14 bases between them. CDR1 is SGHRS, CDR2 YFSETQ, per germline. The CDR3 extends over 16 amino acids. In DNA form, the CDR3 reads TGCGCCAGCAGCTTGGAGGGGGGGGGCGCGTACAATGAGCAGTTCTTC. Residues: CASSLEGGGAYNEQFF.

The CDR3 nucleotides read TGTGCCAGCAGCGTTAGCGGGGCTTGGAATGAGCAGTTCTTC. Its protein product is CASSVSGAWNEQFF. The chain couples TRBV9 to TRBJ2-1; 8 nucleotides line up with TRBD2. V lost 2 bases and J lost 7; bases outside the gene matches: 5. CDR1 is SGDLS and CDR2 is YYNGEE in the germline V gene. CDR3 size: 14 residues.

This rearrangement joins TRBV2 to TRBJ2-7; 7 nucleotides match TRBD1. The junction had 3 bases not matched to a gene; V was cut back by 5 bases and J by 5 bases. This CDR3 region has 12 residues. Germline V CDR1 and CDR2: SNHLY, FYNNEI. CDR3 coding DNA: TGTGCCAGCAGTTCAGGGGGACACGAGCAGTACTTC. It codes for CASSSGGHEQYF.

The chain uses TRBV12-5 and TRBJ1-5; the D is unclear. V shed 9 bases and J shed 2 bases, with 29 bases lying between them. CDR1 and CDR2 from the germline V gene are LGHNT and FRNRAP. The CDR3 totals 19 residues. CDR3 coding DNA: TGTGCTAGAGGAGGGATTTTTCCCGCGTGGGGATGTGGCAATCAGCCCCAGCATTTT. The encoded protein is CARGGIFPAWGCGNQPQHF. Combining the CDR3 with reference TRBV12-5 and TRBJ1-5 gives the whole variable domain DARVTQTPRHKVTEMGQEVTMRCQPILGHNTVFWYRQTMMQGLELLAYFRNRAPLDDSGMPKDRFSAEMPDATLATLKIQPSEPRDSAVYFCARGGIFPAWGCGNQPQHFGDGTRLSIL.

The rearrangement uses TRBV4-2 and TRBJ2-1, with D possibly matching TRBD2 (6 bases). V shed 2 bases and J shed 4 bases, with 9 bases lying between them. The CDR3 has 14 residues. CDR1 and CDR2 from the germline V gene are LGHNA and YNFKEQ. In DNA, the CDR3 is TGTGCCAGCAGCCAAAGCGGGCTTTACAATGAGCAGTTCTTC. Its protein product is CASSQSGLYNEQFF.

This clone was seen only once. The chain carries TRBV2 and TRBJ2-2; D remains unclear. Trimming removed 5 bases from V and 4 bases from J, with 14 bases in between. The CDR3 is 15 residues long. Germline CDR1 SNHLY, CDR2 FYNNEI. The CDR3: CASSLDKASTGELFF. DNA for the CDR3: TGTGCCAGCAGTCTTGACAAGGCGAGCACCGGGGAGCTGTTTTTT.

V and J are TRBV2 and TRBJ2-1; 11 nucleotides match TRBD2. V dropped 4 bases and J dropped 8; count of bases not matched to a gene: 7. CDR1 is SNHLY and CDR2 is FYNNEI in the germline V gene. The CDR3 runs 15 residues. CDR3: CASSVRLAGGHEQFF. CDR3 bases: TGTGCCAGCAGTGTTAGGCTAGCGGGGGGCCATGAGCAGTTCTTC.

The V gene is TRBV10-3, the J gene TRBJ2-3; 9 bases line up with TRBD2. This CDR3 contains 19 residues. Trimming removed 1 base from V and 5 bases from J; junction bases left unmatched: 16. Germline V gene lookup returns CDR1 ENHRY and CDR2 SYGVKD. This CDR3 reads CAISEFGGRQGLAGDTQYF. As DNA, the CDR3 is TGTGCCATCAGTGAGTTCGGGGGTAGACAGGGACTAGCAGGAGATACGCAGTATTTT.

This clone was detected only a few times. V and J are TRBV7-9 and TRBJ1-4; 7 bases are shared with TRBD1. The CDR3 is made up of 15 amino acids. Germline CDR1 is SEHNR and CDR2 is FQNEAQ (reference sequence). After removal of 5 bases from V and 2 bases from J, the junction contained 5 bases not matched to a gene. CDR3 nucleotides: TGTGCCAGCAGCCTGGGGACAGTCACTAATGAAAAACTGTTTTTT. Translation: CASSLGTVTNEKLFF.

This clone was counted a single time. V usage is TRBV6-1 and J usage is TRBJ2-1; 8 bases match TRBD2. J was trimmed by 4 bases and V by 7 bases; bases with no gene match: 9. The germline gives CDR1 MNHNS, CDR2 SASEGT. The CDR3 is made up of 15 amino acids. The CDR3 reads CASMVMTGGYNEQFF. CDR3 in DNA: TGTGCCAGCATGGTTATGACGGGGGGGTACAATGAGCAGTTCTTC.